This T cell receptor beta chain is drawn from a study of T-cell memory formation after mild COVID-19. Study-wide points: Balance between CD4 and CD8 was seen in clones contracting day 15 to 85, and a CD4+ lean was seen in later expanders. Contracting CD4+ clones were located mainly in CM and EM, and CD8+ clones in EMRA.

The TCR alpha and TCR beta cDNA libraries, bearing sample barcodes and UMIs, were generated by 5'RACE using constant-segment primers. TCRdb called the 5' RACE reads again in MiXCR, with one record for every CDR3 protein. The sample includes around 390,000 distinct CDR3 sequences, 15% to 20% seen only once; the top ten take roughly 21%. This clonotype was recorded a few times. Its antigen is unidentified. This sequence originates from a man in his late teens or twenties who had mild COVID-19 (a few samples of this study predate the infection). Cell type and time point are not known. The specimen sequenced was PBMCs or a T cell subset sorted from them (not recorded which).

The CDR3 DNA reads TGTGCCAGCAGCCGGACAGGGGGCGAGTTTGAACTGTTTTTT. As protein: CASSRTGGEFELFF. This chain uses TRBV7-2 with TRBJ1-4; 11 bases match TRBD1. The V gene's germline CDR1 is SGHTA and CDR2 FQGNSA. CDR3 length: 14 residues. Trimming removed 5 bases from V and 12 bases from J; junction bases left unmatched: 8.